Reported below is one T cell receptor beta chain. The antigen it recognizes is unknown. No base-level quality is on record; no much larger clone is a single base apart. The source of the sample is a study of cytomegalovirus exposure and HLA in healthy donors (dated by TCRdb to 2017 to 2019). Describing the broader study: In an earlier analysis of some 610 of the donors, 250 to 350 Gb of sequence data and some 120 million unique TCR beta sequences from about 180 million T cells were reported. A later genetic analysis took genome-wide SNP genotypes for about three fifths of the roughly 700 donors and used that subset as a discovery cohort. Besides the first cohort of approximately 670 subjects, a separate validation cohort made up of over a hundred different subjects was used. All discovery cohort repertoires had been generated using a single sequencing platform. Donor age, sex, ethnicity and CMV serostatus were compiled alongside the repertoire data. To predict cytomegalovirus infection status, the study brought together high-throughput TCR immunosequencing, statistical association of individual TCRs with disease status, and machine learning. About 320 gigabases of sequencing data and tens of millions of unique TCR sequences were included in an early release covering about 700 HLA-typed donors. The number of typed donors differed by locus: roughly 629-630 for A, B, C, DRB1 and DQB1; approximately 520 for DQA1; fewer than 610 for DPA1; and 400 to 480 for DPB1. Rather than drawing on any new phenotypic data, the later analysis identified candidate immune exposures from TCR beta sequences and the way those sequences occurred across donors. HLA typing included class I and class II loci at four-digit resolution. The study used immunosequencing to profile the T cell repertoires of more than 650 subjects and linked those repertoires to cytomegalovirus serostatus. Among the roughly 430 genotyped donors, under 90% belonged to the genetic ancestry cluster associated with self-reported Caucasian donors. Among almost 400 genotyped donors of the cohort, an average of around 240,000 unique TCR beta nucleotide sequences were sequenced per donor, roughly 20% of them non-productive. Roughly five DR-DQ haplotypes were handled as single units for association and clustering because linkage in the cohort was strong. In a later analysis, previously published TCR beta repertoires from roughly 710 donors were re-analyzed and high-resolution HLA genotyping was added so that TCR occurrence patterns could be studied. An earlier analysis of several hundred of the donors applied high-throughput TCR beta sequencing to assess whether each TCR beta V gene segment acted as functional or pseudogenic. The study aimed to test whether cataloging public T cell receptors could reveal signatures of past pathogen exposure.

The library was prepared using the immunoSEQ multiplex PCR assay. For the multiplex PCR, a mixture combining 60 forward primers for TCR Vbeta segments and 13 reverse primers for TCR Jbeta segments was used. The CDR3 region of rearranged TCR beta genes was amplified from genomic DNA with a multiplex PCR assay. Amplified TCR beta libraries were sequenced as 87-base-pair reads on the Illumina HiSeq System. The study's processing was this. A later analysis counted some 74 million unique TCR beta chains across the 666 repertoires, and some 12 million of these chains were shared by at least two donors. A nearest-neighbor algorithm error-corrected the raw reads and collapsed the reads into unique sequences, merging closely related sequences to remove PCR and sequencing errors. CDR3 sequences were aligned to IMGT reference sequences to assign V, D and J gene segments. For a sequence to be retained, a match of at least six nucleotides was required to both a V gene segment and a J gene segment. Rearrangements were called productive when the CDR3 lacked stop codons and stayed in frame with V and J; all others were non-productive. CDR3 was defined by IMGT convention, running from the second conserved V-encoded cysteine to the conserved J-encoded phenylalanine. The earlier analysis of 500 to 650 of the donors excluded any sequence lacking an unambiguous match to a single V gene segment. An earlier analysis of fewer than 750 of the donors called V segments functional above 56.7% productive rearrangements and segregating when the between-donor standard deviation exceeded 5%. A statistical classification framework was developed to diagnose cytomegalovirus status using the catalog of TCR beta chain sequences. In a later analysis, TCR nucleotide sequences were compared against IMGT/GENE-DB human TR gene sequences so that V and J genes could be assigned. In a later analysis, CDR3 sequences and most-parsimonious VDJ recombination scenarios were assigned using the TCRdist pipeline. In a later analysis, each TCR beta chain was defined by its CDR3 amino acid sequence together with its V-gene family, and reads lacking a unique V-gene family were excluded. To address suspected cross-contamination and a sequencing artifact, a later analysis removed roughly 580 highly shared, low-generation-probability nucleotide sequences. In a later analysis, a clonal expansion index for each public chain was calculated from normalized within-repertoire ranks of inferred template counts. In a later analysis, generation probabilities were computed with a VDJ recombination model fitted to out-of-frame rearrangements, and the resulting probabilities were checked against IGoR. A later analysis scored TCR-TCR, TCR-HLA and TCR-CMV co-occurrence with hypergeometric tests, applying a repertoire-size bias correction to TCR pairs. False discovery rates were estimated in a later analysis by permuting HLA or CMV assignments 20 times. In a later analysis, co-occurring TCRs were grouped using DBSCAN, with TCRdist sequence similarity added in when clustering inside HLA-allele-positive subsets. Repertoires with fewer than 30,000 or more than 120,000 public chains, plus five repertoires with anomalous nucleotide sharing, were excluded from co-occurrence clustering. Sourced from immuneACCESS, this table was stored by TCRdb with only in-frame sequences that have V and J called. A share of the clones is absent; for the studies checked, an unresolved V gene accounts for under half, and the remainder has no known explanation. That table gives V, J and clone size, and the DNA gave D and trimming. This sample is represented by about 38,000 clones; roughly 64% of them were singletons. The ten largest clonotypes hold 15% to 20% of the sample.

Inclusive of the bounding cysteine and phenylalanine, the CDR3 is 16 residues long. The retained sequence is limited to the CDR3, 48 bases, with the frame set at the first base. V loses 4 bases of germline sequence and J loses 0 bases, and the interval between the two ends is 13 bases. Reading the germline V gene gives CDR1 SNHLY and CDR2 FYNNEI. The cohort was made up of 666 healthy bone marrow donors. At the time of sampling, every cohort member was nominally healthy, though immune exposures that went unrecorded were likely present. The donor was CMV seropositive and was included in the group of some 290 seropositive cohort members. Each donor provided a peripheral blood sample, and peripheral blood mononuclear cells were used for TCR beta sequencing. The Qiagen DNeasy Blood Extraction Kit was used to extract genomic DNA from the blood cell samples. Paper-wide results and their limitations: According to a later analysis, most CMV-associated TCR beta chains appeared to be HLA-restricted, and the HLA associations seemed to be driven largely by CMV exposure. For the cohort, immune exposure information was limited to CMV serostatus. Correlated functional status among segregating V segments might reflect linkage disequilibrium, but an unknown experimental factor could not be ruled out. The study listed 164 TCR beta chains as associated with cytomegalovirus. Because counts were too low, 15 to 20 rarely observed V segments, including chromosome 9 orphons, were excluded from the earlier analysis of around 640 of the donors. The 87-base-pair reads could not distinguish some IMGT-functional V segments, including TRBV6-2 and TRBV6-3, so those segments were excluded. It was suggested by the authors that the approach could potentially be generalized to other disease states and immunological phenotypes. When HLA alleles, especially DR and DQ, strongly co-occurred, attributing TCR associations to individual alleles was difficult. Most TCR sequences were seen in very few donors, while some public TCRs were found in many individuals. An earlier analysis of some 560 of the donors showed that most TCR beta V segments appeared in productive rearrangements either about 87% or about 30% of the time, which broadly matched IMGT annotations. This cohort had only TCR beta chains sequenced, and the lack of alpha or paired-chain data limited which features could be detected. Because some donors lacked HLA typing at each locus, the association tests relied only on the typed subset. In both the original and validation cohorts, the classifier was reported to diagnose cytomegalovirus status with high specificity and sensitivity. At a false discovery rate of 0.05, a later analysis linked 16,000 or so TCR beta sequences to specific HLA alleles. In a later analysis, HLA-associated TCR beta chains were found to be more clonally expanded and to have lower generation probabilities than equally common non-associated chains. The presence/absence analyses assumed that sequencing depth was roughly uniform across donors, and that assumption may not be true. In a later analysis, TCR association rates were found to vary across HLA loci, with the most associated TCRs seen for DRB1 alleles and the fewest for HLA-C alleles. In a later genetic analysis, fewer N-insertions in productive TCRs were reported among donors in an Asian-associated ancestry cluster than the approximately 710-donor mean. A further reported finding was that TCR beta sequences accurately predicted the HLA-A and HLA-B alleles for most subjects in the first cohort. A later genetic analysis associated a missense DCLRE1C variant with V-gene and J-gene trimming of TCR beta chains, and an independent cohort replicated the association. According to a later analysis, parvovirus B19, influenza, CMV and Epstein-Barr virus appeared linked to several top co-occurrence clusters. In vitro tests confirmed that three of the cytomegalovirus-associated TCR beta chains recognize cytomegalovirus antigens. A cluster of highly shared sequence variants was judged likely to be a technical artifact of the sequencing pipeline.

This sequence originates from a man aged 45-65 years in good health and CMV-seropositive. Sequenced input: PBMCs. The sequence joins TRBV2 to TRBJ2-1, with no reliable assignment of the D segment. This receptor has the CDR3 CASSVQAKSSYNEQFF. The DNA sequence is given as TGTGCCAGCAGTGTTCAAGCTAAGAGCTCCTACAATGAGCAGTTCTTC.